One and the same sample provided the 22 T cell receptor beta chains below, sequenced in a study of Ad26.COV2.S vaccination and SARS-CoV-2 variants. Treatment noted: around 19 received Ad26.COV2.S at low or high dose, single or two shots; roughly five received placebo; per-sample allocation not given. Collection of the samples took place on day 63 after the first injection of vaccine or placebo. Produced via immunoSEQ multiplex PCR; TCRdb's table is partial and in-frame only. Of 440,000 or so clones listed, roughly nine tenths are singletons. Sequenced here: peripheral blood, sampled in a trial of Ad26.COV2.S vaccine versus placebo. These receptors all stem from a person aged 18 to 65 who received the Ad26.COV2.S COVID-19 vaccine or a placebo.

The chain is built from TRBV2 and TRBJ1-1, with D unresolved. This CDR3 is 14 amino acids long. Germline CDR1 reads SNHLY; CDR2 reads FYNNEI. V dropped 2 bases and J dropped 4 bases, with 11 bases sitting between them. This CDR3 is CASSEPSGFTEAFF. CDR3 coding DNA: TGTGCCAGCAGTGAACCTTCAGGATTCACTGAAGCTTTCTTT.

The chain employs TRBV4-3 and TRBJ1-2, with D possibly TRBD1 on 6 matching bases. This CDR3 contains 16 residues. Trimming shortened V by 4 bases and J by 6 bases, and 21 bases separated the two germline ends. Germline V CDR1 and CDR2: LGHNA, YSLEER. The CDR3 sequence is CASSRSPDSLMDGYTF. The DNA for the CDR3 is TGCGCCAGCAGCCGATCCCCGGACAGCCTCATGGATGGCTACACCTTC.

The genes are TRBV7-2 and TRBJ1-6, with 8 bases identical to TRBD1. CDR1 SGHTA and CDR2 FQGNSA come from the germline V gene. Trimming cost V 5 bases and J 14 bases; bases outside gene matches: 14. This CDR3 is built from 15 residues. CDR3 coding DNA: TGTGCCAGCAGCGCCTATGGACAGGGCCGATTTTCCCTCCACTTT. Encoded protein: CASSAYGQGRFSLHF.

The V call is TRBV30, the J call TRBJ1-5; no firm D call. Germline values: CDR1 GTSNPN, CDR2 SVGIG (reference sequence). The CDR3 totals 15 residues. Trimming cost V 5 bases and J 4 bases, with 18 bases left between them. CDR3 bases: TGTGCCTGGTCCCCCTCAACTCATCGGAATCAGCCCCAGCATTTT. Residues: CAWSPSTHRNQPQHF.

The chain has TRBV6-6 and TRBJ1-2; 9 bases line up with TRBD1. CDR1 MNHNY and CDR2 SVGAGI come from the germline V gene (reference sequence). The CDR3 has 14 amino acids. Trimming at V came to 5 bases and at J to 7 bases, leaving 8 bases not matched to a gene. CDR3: CASSMNTGGSGYTF. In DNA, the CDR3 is TGTGCCAGCAGTATGAACACAGGGGGCTCTGGCTACACCTTC.

The CDR3 here is CASKRDGVSSPLHF. As DNA, the CDR3 is TGTGCCAGCAAAAGGGACGGCGTCTCCTCACCCCTCCACTTT. This chain joins TRBV6-5 and TRBJ1-6; D may be TRBD1 (5 bases). Trimming removed 7 bases from V and 10 bases from J, with 17 bases in between. CDR3 length equals 14 residues. Germline CDR1 and CDR2: MNHEY and SVGAGI.

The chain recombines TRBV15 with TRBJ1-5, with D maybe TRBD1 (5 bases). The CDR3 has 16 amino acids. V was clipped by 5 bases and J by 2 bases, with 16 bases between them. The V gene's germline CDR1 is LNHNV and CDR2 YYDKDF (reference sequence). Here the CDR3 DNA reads TGTGCCACCAGCGGATCAGGGTTTGTGGGCAATCAGCCCCAGCATTTT. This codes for CATSGSGFVGNQPQHF.

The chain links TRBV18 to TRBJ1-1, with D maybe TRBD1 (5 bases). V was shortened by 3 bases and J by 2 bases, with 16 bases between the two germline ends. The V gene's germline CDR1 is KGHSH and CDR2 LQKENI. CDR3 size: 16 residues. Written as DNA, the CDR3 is TGTGCCAGCTCACCGGGGGACGGCCGTGATAACACTGAAGCTTTCTTT. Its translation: CASSPGDGRDNTEAFF.

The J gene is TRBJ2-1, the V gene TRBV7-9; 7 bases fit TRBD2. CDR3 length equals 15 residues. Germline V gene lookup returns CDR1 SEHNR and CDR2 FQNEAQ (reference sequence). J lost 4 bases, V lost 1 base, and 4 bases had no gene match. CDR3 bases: TGTGCCAGCAGCTTAGAGCTAGCGGCATACAATGAGCAGTTCTTC. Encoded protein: CASSLELAAYNEQFF.

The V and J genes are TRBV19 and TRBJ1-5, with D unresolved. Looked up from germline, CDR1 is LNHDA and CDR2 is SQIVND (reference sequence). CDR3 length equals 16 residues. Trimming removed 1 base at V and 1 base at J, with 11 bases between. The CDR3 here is CASSIVPGSSNQPQHF. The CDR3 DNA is TGTGCCAGTAGTATAGTCCCGGGGTCGAGCAATCAGCCCCAGCATTTT.

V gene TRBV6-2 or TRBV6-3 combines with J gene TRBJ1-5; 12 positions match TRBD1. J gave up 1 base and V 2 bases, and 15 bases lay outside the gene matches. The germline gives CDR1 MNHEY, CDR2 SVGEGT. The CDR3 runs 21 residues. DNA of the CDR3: TGTGCCAGCAGTTACCCAATTACCGGGACAGGGGGCCCTTTGAGCAATCAGCCCCAGCATTTT. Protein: CASSYPITGTGGPLSNQPQHF.

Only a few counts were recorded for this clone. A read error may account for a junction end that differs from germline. CDR3 in amino acids: CASSTWSSAASF. The CDR3 coding sequence is TGTGCCAGCAGCACCTGGAGCTCGGCCGCGTCCTTC. The chain carries TRBV7-8 and TRBJ1-2; D is undetermined. Germline CDR1 and CDR2: SGHVS and FQNEAQ. The CDR3 totals 12 residues.

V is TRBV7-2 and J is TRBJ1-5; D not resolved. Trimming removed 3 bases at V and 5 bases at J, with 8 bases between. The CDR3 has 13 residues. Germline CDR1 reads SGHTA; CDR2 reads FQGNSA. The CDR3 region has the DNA TGTGCCAGCAGCTTTATTGGTGATCAGCCCCAGCATTTT. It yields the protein CASSFIGDQPQHF.

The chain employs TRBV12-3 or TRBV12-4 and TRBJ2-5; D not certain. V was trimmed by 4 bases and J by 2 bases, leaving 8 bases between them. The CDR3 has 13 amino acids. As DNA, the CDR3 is TGTGCCAGCAGTTCCCAGGAGCAAGAGACCCAGTACTTC. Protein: CASSSQEQETQYF.

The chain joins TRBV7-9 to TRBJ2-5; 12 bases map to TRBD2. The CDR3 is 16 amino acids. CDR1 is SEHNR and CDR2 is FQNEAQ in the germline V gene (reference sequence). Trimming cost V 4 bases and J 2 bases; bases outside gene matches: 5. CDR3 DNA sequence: TGTGCCAGCAGCTCCCGGACTAGCGGGGCACAAGAGACCCAGTACTTC. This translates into CASSSRTSGAQETQYF.

CDR3 sequence (DNA): TGTGCCAGCTCTATGGACAGGGATGGTGGCTACACCTTC. This codes for CASSMDRDGGYTF. The V gene is TRBV2, the J gene TRBJ1-2; 8 nucleotides align to TRBD1. From germline, CDR1 is SNHLY and CDR2 FYNNEI. This CDR3 is built from 13 residues. V shed 8 bases and J 7 bases; nucleotides not matched to a gene: 9.

CDR3 amino acids: CASSPEGRSNYEQYF. In nucleotides, the CDR3 is TGTGCCAGCAGCCCAGAGGGGAGATCAAACTACGAGCAGTACTTC. V usage is TRBV4-2 and J usage is TRBJ2-7, with D perhaps assigned TRBD1 or TRBD2 (5 bases each). The CDR3 extends over 15 amino acids. V was trimmed by 4 bases and J by 3 bases, leaving 16 bases between them. Germline values: CDR1 LGHNA, CDR2 YNFKEQ.

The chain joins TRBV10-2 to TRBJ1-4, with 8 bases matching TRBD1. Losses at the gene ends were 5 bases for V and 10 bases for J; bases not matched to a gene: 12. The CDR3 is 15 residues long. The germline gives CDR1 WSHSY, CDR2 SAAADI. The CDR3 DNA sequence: TGCGCCAGCAGTACCTTGGACAGGGCGATGGGAAAACTGTTTTTT. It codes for CASSTLDRAMGKLFF.

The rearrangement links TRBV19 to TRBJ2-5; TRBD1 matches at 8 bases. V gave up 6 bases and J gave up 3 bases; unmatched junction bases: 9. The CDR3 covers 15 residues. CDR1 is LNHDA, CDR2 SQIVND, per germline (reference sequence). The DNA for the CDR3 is TGTGCCAGTAGCAATCGCGGGACAGGAGAAGAGACCCAGTACTTC. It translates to CASSNRGTGEETQYF. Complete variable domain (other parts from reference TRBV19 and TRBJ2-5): DGGITQSPKYLFRKEGQNVTLSCEQNLNHDAMYWYRQDPGQGLRLIYYSQIVNDFQKGDIAEGYSVSREKKESFPLTVTSAQKNPTAFYLCASSNRGTGEETQYFGPGTRLLVL.

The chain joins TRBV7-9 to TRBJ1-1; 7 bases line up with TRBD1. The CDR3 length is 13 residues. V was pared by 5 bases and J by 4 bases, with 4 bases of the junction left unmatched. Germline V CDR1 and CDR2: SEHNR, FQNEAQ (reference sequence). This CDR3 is CASSRDSFTEAFF. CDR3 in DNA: TGTGCCAGCAGCCGGGACAGCTTCACTGAAGCTTTCTTT.

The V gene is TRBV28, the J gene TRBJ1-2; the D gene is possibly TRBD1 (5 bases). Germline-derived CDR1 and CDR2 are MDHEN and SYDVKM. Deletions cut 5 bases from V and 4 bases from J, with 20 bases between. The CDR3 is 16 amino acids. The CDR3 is CASSASGNNKGYGYTF. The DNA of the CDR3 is TGTGCCAGCAGTGCCTCAGGGAATAATAAGGGCTATGGCTACACCTTC.

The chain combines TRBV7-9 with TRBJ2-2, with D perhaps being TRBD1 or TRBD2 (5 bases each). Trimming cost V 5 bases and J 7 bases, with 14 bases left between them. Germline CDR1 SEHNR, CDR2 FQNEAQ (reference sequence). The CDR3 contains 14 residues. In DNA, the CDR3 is TGTGCCAGCAGCCCCCCGGGGCGCGTCGGGGAGCTGTTTTTT. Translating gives CASSPPGRVGELFF.